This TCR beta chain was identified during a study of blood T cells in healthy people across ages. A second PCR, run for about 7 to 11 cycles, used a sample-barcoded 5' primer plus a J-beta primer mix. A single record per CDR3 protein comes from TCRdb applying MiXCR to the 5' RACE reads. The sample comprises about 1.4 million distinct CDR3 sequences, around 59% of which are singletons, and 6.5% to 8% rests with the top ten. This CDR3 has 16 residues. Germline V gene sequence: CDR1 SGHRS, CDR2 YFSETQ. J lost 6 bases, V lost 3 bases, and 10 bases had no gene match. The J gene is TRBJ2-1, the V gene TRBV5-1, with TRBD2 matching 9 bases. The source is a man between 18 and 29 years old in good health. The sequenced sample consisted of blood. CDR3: CASSSDVGLAANEQFF. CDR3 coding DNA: TGCGCCAGCAGCTCCGACGTGGGACTAGCCGCCAATGAGCAGTTCTTC.